This T cell receptor beta chain was observed in a study of blood T cells in healthy people across ages. Findings and limits, study-wide: Estimates of diversity drawn from one million T cells were considered underestimates.

A second roughly 6 to 11 cycle PCR used barcoded and J-beta primers. TCRdb passed the 5' RACE reads through MiXCR, listing each CDR3 protein once. This sample has roughly 800,000 distinct CDR3 sequences, with roughly 60% found just once. Trimming pared 4 bases from V and 6 bases from J, leaving 23 bases between. Per the germline V gene, CDR1 is SEHNR and CDR2 is FQNEAQ (reference sequence). The CDR3 extends over 17 amino acids. Of note for this clonotype: The antigen is not known.

Sequencing was done on a sample of blood. V gene TRBV7-9 combines with J gene TRBJ2-3; D might be TRBD2 (7 bases). This receptor was identified in a man aged 25-40 years in good health. CDR3 amino acids: CASSSPPRGGGLDTQYF. CDR3 bases: TGTGCCAGCAGCTCCCCTCCTCGGGGCGGGGGCTTGGATACGCAGTATTTT.